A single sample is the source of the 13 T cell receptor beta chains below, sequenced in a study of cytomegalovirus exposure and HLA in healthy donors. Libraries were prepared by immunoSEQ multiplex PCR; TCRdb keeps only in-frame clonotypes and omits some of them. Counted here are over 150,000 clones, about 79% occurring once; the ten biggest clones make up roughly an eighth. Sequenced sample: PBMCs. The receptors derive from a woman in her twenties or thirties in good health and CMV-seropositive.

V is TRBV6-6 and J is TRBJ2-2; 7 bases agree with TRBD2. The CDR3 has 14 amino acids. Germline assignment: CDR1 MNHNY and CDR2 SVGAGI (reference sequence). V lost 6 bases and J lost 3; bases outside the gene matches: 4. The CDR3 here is CASRPGLDTGELFF. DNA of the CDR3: TGTGCCAGCAGACCCGGACTAGACACCGGGGAGCTGTTTTTT.

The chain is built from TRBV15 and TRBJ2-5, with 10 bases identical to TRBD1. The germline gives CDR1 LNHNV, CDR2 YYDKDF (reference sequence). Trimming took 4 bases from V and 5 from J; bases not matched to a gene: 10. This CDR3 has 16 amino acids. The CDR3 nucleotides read TGTGCCACCAGCACCACGACAGGGGGCATTAAGGAGACCCAGTACTTC. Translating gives CATSTTTGGIKETQYF.

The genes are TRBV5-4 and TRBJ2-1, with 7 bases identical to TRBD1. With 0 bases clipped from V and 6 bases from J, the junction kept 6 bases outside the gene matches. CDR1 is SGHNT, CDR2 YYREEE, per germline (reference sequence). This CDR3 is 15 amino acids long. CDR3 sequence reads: CASSLEGGWSNEQFF. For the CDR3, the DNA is TGTGCCAGCAGCTTGGAAGGGGGCTGGTCCAATGAGCAGTTCTTC.

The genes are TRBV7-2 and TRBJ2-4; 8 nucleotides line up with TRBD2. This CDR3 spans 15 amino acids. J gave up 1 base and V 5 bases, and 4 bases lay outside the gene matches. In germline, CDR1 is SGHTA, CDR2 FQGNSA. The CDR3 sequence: CASSRRTSAKNIQYF. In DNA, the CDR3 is TGTGCCAGCAGCCGTCGGACTAGCGCCAAAAACATTCAGTACTTC.

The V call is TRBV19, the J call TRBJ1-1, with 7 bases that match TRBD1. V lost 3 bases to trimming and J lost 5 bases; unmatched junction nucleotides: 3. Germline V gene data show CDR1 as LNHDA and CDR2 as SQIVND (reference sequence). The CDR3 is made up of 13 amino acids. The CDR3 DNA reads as TGTGCCAGTAGTATCGAGGGGGCAACTGAAGCTTTCTTT. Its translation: CASSIEGATEAFF.

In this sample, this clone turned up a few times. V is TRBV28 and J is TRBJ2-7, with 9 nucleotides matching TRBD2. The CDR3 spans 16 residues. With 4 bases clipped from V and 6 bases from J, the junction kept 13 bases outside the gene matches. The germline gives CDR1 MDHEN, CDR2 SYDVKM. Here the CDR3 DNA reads TGTGCCAGCAGTTCGCCTTCTCTTAGCGGGAGCGGCGAGCAGTACTTC. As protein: CASSSPSLSGSGEQYF.

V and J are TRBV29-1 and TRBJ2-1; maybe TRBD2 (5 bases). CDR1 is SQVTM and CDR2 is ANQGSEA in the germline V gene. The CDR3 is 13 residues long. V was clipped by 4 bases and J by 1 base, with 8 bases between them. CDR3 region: CSVVWRSYNEQFF. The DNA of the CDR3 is TGCAGCGTTGTCTGGAGGTCCTACAATGAGCAGTTCTTC.

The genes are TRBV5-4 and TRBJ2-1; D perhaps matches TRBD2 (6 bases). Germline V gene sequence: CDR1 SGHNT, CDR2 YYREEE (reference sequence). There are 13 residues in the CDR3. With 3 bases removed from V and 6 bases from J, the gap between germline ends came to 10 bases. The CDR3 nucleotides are TGTGCCAGCAGCTATCTTAGCGGCAATGAGCAGTTCTTC. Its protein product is CASSYLSGNEQFF.

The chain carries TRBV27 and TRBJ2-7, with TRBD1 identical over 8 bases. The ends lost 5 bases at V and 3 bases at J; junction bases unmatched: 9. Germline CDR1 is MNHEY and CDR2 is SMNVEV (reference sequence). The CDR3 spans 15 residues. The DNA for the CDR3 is TGTGCCAGCAGTCTAGAACAGGGGGTTCACTACGAGCAGTACTTC. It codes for CASSLEQGVHYEQYF.

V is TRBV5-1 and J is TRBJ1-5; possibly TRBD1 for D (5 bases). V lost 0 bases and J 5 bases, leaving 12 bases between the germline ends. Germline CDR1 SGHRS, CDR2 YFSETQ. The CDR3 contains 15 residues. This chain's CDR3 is CASSLAGRSDQPQHF. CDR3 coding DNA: TGCGCCAGCAGCTTGGCAGGGAGGTCGGATCAGCCCCAGCATTTT. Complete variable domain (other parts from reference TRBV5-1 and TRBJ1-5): KAGVTQTPRYLIKTRGQQVTLSCSPISGHRSVSWYQQTPGQGLQFLFEYFSETQRNKGNFPGRFSGRQFSNSRSEMNVSTLELGDSALYLCASSLAGRSDQPQHFGDGTRLSIL.

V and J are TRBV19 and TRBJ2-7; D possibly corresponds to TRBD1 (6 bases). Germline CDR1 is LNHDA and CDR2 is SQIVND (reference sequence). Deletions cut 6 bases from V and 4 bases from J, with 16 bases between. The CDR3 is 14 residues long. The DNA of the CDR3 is TGTGCCAGTAGCCCAGGGGTAGGTGGGTACGAGCAGTACTTC. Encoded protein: CASSPGVGGYEQYF.

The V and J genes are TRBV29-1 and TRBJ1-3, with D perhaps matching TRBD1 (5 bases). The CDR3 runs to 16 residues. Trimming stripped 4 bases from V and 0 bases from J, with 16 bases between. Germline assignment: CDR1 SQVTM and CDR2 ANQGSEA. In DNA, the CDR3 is TGCAGCGTTGCCCTCCACGGACAAGCCTCTGGAAACACCATATATTTT. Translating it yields CSVALHGQASGNTIYF.

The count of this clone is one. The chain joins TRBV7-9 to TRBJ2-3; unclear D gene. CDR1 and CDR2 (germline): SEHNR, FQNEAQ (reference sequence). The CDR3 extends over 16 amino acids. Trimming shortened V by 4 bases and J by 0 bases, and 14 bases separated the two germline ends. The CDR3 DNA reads TGTGCCAGCAGCTCCGAGAGGAGCGAAAGCACAGATACGCAGTATTTT. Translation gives CASSSERSESTDTQYF.